The 21 T cell receptor beta chains given below trace back to one sample, sequenced in a study of Graves' ophthalmopathy and Graves' hyperthyroidism. RNA transcripts provided the template for amplifying TCR beta CDR3 regions. An opening RT-PCR round employed HTBI primers and preceded a second-round multiplex PCR. In TCRdb, the multiplex PCR reads were re-called with MiXCR into one record per CDR3 protein. The data hold 360,000 or so distinct CDR3 sequences, with about a sixth observed a single time. The sequencing sample was made of peripheral blood. The source is a young woman with Graves' ophthalmopathy.

This clonotype appeared many times. The rearrangement joins TRBV29-1 to TRBJ2-5; 10 bases are shared with TRBD2. V was clipped by 0 bases and J by 6 bases; unmatched bases: 7. Germline assignment: CDR1 SQVTM and CDR2 ANQGSEA. The CDR3 contains 15 residues. Written as DNA, the CDR3 is TGCAGCGTTGAAGAATTGGGACTAGCGCGACAGACCCAGTACTTC. Residues: CSVEELGLARQTQYF.

This clonotype was seen repeatedly, ten times or more. V and J are TRBV3-1 and TRBJ1-1; D remains ambiguous. Germline V gives CDR1 LGHDT, CDR2 YNNKEL (reference sequence). V lost 3 bases and J lost 9, with 20 bases in between. This CDR3 is built from 15 residues. The DNA for the CDR3 is TGTGCCAGCAGCCAGAGGAGTGGGAGCCCAGGACAAGCTTTCTTT. It specifies CASSQRSGSPGQAFF.

This clonotype showed up many times. The chain recombines TRBV29-1 with TRBJ2-7; TRBD1 might be the D (5 bases). Trimming pared 2 bases from V and 1 base from J, leaving 18 bases between. The CDR3 is 16 amino acids. Germline assignment: CDR1 SQVTM and CDR2 ANQGSEA. CDR3 nucleotide sequence: TGCAGCGTTGAAAGGCGGACGGACATCGTTTCCTACGAGCAGTACTTC. It is translated as CSVERRTDIVSYEQYF.

This clonotype was detected a few times. CDR3 DNA sequence: TGTGCCAGCTCGTGGGGACCAAATAATTCACCCCTCCACTTT. It yields the protein CASSWGPNNSPLHF. The rearrangement uses TRBV18 and TRBJ1-6, with D perhaps matching TRBD1 (5 bases). CDR3 length equals 14 residues. V was clipped by 6 bases and J by 5 bases, with 11 bases between them. Germline CDR1 is KGHSH and CDR2 is LQKENI.

In its sample, this clonotype was seen once. The chain uses TRBV12-3 or TRBV12-4 and TRBJ2-2; 7 nucleotides match TRBD2. The junction had 8 bases not matched to a gene; V was cut back by 0 bases and J by 4 bases. The length of the CDR3 is 17 residues. DNA of the CDR3: TGTGCCAGCAGTTTAGCGCAGGCGGGAGCGGGCACCGGGGAGCTGTTTTTT. This encodes CASSLAQAGAGTGELFF.

Many counts were recorded for this clonotype. The CDR3 loop is CASNLLGQVFGAGETQYF. The CDR3 region has the DNA TGCGCCAGCAACCTTCTGGGACAGGTGTTCGGTGCTGGAGAGACCCAGTACTTC. This chain uses TRBV5-1 with TRBJ2-5; TRBD1 aligns across 8 bases. V shed 6 bases and J 4 bases; nucleotides not matched to a gene: 20. The CDR3 sequence is 18 residues long. The germline CDR1 and CDR2 sequences are SGHRS and YFSETQ. Full variable domain (remainder filled in from reference TRBV5-1 and TRBJ2-5): KAGVTQTPRYLIKTRGQQVTLSCSPISGHRSVSWYQQTPGQGLQFLFEYFSETQRNKGNFPGRFSGRQFSNSRSEMNVSTLELGDSALYLCASNLLGQVFGAGETQYFGPGTRLLVL.

The table lists this clonotype with many counts. V and J are TRBV4-3 and TRBJ2-2; D may correspond to TRBD1 or TRBD2 (5 bases each). Trimming left V 3 bases short and J 9 bases short, with 17 bases between. This CDR3 has 15 amino acids. In germline, CDR1 is LGHNA, CDR2 YSLEER. CDR3 sequence reads: CASSQDGTPRRELFF. The CDR3 bases are TGCGCCAGCAGCCAGGATGGGACCCCGCGTCGGGAGCTGTTTTTT.

This clonotype was seen at least ten times. V and J are TRBV20-1 and TRBJ1-2, with D possibly matching TRBD1 (5 bases). CDR1 is DFQATT and CDR2 is SNEGSKA in the germline V gene (reference sequence). The CDR3 runs to 12 residues. Trimming left V 0 bases short and J 7 bases short, with 9 bases between. The CDR3 DNA reads TGCAGTGCTAGAGATGGAGGGGCTGGCTACACCTTC. Translating gives CSARDGGAGYTF.

Ten or more counts support this clonotype. V usage is TRBV27 and J usage is TRBJ2-5; a weak D match, TRBD1 (5 bases). CDR1 and CDR2 (germline): MNHEY, SMNVEV (reference sequence). Trimming removed 3 bases at V and 0 bases at J, with 8 bases between. The CDR3 sequence is 14 residues long. The DNA for the CDR3 is TGTGCCAGCAGTTTCGACAGAAACCAAGAGACCCAGTACTTC. Protein product: CASSFDRNQETQYF.

This clonotype appeared many times. The chain combines TRBV9 with TRBJ2-3, with D possibly matching TRBD1 (7 bases). The CDR3 loop spans 15 amino acids. Trimming removed 4 bases from V and 4 bases from J, with 16 bases in between. Germline V gene data show CDR1 as SGDLS and CDR2 as YYNGEE. The CDR3 region has the DNA TGTGCCAGCAGCCCGGGACTCACAGGGGCAGATACGCAGTATTTT. Its translation: CASSPGLTGADTQYF.

This clonotype was recorded at least ten times. V and J are TRBV10-3 and TRBJ2-5; 7 bases line up with TRBD1. The V and J ends lost 5 bases and 3 bases, in that order; junction bases with no gene match: 3. This CDR3 has 13 residues. Germline V gene data show CDR1 as ENHRY and CDR2 as SYGVKD. The CDR3: CAISLGQKETQYF. CDR3 coding DNA: TGTGCCATCAGTTTGGGACAGAAAGAGACCCAGTACTTC.

The table lists this clonotype with many counts. The J gene is TRBJ2-7, the V gene TRBV5-6; TRBD1 aligns across 9 bases. CDR1 is SGHDT and CDR2 is YYEEEE in the germline V gene. Unmatched junction bases numbered 4, after V lost 3 bases and J lost 3 bases. CDR3 length: 14 amino acids. This CDR3 is CASSWGQGLYEQYF. The CDR3 nucleotides read TGTGCCAGCAGCTGGGGACAGGGCCTCTACGAGCAGTACTTC.

This clonotype has at least ten counts. This sequence joins TRBV20-1 and TRBJ2-7; D unresolved. The V end lost 2 bases, the J end lost 5 bases, and 10 bases lay between the germline ends. The CDR3 consists of 12 residues. Germline values: CDR1 DFQATT, CDR2 SNEGSKA (reference sequence). This chain's CDR3 is CSARYRANEQYF. CDR3 nucleotide sequence: TGCAGTGCTAGATATCGGGCGAACGAGCAGTACTTC.

This clonotype came up many times. This sequence joins TRBV24-1 and TRBJ1-1, with a tentative D call TRBD1 (6 bases). The CDR3 extends over 12 amino acids. Deletions cut 4 bases from V and 8 bases from J, with 10 bases between. Germline V CDR1 and CDR2: KGHDR, SFDVKD. The CDR3 DNA reads TGTGCCACCAGTGACGCCGGGACAGAAGCTTTCTTT. Translated, it gives CATSDAGTEAFF.

The rearrangement joins TRBV25-1 to TRBJ1-1, with 7 bases matching TRBD1. CDR1 is MGHDK and CDR2 is SYGVNS in the germline V gene. The trim removed 5 bases at V and 4 bases at J, leaving 7 bases unmatched. This CDR3 comprises 14 residues. CDR3 coding DNA: TGTGCCAGCAGTCCAGGGGGAGGTCTCACTGAAGCTTTCTTT. This encodes CASSPGGGLTEAFF.

The CDR3 DNA sequence: TGTGCCAGCACCTCCCCGGGGACAATCTCTGAAGCTTTCTTT. This sequence encodes CASTSPGTISEAFF. V gene TRBV27 combines with J gene TRBJ1-1; maybe TRBD1 (6 bases). Germline V gives CDR1 MNHEY, CDR2 SMNVEV (reference sequence). V lost 7 bases, J lost 6 bases, and 18 bases lay in between. The CDR3 sequence is 14 residues long.

This clonotype showed up many times. The chain recombines TRBV11-2 with TRBJ1-2; no clear D. The CDR3 has 15 amino acids. Germline V gene data show CDR1 as SGHAT and CDR2 as FQNNGV. Trimming pared 4 bases from V and 4 bases from J, leaving 16 bases between. Written as DNA, the CDR3 is TGTGCCAGCAGCTCGAGAAGCGGCAGGACCTATGGCTACACCTTC. It encodes CASSSRSGRTYGYTF.

This clonotype was observed at least ten times. Relative to the germline gene, one junction end is altered; a read error may explain this. V gene TRBV5-1 combines with J gene TRBJ2-7, with TRBD2 as a possible D gene (5 bases). Germline V gene data show CDR1 as SGHRS and CDR2 as YFSETQ. The CDR3 is 14 residues long. Written as DNA, the CDR3 is TGCGCCAGCAGTCGAACGGGAATGAGGAACGAGCAGTGCTTC. Encoded protein: CASSRTGMRNEQCF. Full variable domain (rest looked up from reference TRBV5-1 and TRBJ2-7): KAGVTQTPRYLIKTRGQQVTLSCSPISGHRSVSWYQQTPGQGLQFLFEYFSETQRNKGNFPGRFSGRQFSNSRSEMNVSTLELGDSALYLCASSRTGMRNEQCFGPGTRLTVT.

This clonotype was observed at least ten times. The gene calls are TRBV10-3 and TRBJ2-4; possibly TRBD2 for D (5 bases). CDR3 length equals 16 residues. Germline-derived CDR1 and CDR2 are ENHRY and SYGVKD. Trimming shortened V by 5 bases and J by 1 base, and 15 bases separated the two germline ends. CDR3 DNA sequence: TGTGCCATCAGTTCGAGGGATAACGCGGCCAAAAACATTCAGTACTTC. Translating it yields CAISSRDNAAKNIQYF.

This clonotype was detected ten times or more. The chain carries TRBV14 and TRBJ2-5, with D perhaps matching TRBD2 (5 bases). Trimming removed 3 bases from V and 2 bases from J, with 22 bases in between. The CDR3 sequence is 18 residues long. The germline CDR1 and CDR2 sequences are SGHDN and FVKESK. The CDR3 spells CASSHPRRRSALQETQYF. CDR3 sequence (DNA): TGTGCCAGCAGCCACCCACGAAGGAGGTCCGCCTTACAAGAGACCCAGTACTTC.

This clonotype was counted ten times or more. The rearrangement links TRBV5-1 to TRBJ2-2, with TRBD2 as a possible D gene (6 bases). The CDR3 is 13 residues long. Germline V CDR1 and CDR2: SGHRS, YFSETQ. The V end lost 4 bases, the J end lost 6 bases, and 10 bases lay between the germline ends. The CDR3 sequence: CASSAGLPGELFF. The CDR3 coding sequence is TGCGCCAGCAGCGCGGGACTCCCCGGGGAGCTGTTTTTT. Full variable domain (missing parts from reference TRBV5-1 and TRBJ2-2): KAGVTQTPRYLIKTRGQQVTLSCSPISGHRSVSWYQQTPGQGLQFLFEYFSETQRNKGNFPGRFSGRQFSNSRSEMNVSTLELGDSALYLCASSAGLPGELFFGEGSRLTVL.